This TCR beta chain is drawn from a study of identical twins. The study, taken as a whole, reports: Partial confounding of zero-insertion analyses by invariant MAIT and iNKT cells was possible. Rather than following the same donors, the conclusions depended on cross-sectional statistical analysis. Where out-of-frame alpha sequences were twin-shared, they showed excess low generation probability.

There are many counts of this clonotype. Its antigen remains unidentified. Via MiXCR, TCRdb re-called the 5' RACE reads, giving one row per CDR3 protein. The sample includes roughly 240,000 distinct CDR3 sequences, 6% to 8.5% of them seen just once. Looked up from germline, CDR1 is SEHNR and CDR2 is FQNEAQ (reference sequence). V lost 4 bases and J lost 5, with 15 bases in between. The CDR3 spans 14 residues. The sample was also linked to a second study, of yellow fever vaccine responses in identical twins. That work adds: Convergence reportedly seemed to mark part of the twins' vaccine T cell response, with personalization marking the rest.

The genes are TRBV7-9 and TRBJ2-7, with D uncertain. This clonotype originated in a woman aged 18 to 35 in good health. Material for sequencing was CD8+ T cells sorted from blood. The chain's CDR3 is CASSSRSRRDEQYF. Written as DNA, the CDR3 is TGTGCCAGCAGCTCCAGGTCTCGTCGCGACGAGCAGTACTTC.